Each of the 6 T cell receptor beta chains below was sequenced from the same sample in a study of shared clonotypes between healthy human individuals. The assay was immunoSEQ multiplex PCR, and TCRdb's table has in-frame clones only and misses some. The data contain 2 million to 2.5 million clones, less than 95% of them singletons. The sequenced material came from naive CD4+ T cells from PBMCs. Subset given: CD45RA+ positively selected. Source of these receptors: a man aged 18 to 30 in good health. Some clones in this sample may be carry-over from other donors' samples.

On this clone: Other DNA variants within this sample encode the same CDR3. The J gene is TRBJ2-1, the V gene TRBV11-3, with 12 bases that match TRBD2. This CDR3 has 15 amino acids. V shed 5 bases and J 6 bases; nucleotides not matched to a gene: 5. Germline values: CDR1 SGHNT, CDR2 YENEEA. CDR3 region: CASSLGLAGTNEQFF. CDR3 in DNA: TGTGCCAGCAGCCTAGGACTAGCGGGGACCAATGAGCAGTTCTTC.

The chain couples TRBV5-1 to TRBJ1-5; TRBD1 agrees at 7 bases. The CDR3 extends over 15 amino acids. Trimming at V came to 4 bases and at J to 1 base, leaving 5 bases not matched to a gene. Looked up from germline, CDR1 is SGHRS and CDR2 is YFSETQ. The DNA for the CDR3 is TGCGCCAGCAGCGCCGCGGGACAGAGCAATCAGCCCCAGCATTTT. Its protein is CASSAAGQSNQPQHF.

V is TRBV28 and J is TRBJ2-2; unclear D gene. V was trimmed by 2 bases and J by 6 bases, leaving 13 bases between them. Germline V gives CDR1 MDHEN, CDR2 SYDVKM. The CDR3 length is 15 residues. CDR3 DNA: TGTGCCAGCAGTTTAGGTATCGGAAGGGCCGGGGAGCTGTTTTTT. Its protein is CASSLGIGRAGELFF.

As to this clone: The sample contains more than one DNA sequence encoding this CDR3. This chain connects TRBV7-2 to TRBJ2-3; 10 bases fit TRBD2. Germline V CDR1 and CDR2: SGHTA, FQGNSA. CDR3 length: 15 residues. The junction had 7 bases not matched to a gene; V was cut back by 5 bases and J by 5 bases. CDR3 residues: CASSPGVAGGDTQYF. The CDR3 region has the DNA TGTGCCAGCAGCCCCGGGGTAGCGGGAGGAGATACGCAGTATTTT.

The chain couples TRBV5-1 to TRBJ2-2, with 9 bases aligning to TRBD2. With V trimmed by 5 bases and J by 5 bases, 4 bases remained unmatched. Germline V gene data show CDR1 as SGHRS and CDR2 as YFSETQ. CDR3 length equals 14 residues. This CDR3 reads CASSSGSGTGELFF. CDR3 DNA sequence: TGCGCCAGCAGTAGCGGGAGTGGGACCGGGGAGCTGTTTTTT.

The CDR3 DNA follows: TGTGCCAGCAGGTTGGGACTAGCTACCTACAATGAGCAGTTCTTC. Encoded protein: CASRLGLATYNEQFF. The chain carries TRBV28 and TRBJ2-1; 9 positions match TRBD2. CDR1 and CDR2 (germline): MDHEN, SYDVKM. The CDR3 length is 15 residues. V dropped 6 bases and J dropped 2; count of bases not matched to a gene: 5. Full variable domain (remainder filled in from reference TRBV28 and TRBJ2-1): DVKVTQSSRYLVKRTGEKVFLECVQDMDHENMFWYRQDPGLGLRLIYFSYDVKMKEKGDIPEGYSVSREKKERFSLILESASTNQTSMYLCASRLGLATYNEQFFGPGTRLTVL.